The 29 T cell receptor beta chains reported below all come from one sample, sequenced in a study of blood T cell repertoires in COVID-19. Measured with immunoSEQ multiplex PCR; TCRdb has only the in-frame clones, and not every one. The sample has roughly 410,000 clones; about 91% are singletons. Sequenced material: peripheral blood. These TCRs come from a middle-aged woman with COVID-19, enrolled during active disease.

This sequence joins TRBV27 and TRBJ2-7; possibly TRBD1 for D (5 bases). CDR3 length: 15 amino acids. V was cut by 0 bases and J by 6 bases, with 15 bases left in between. Germline CDR1 is MNHEY and CDR2 is SMNVEV (reference sequence). The CDR3 spells CASSLSPTAYVEQYF. The CDR3 nucleotides read TGTGCCAGCAGTTTATCCCCGACAGCGTACGTCGAGCAGTACTTC.

The chain couples TRBV5-1 to TRBJ2-2; 7 bases agree with TRBD1. The J segment lost 1 base and the V segment lost 2 bases, leaving 5 bases of the junction unmatched. Per germline, CDR1 SGHRS and CDR2 YFSETQ. CDR3 length equals 16 residues. CDR3 residues: CASSFDRQGNTGELFF. Written as DNA, the CDR3 is TGCGCCAGCAGCTTTGACCGACAGGGGAACACCGGGGAGCTGTTTTTT.

This chain joins TRBV3-1 (or the pseudogene TRBV3-2) and TRBJ1-2, with D possibly matching TRBD1 (5 bases). The V end was cut by 1 base, the J end by 6 bases, with 18 bases between. The length of the CDR3 is 16 residues. CDR1 LGHDT and CDR2 YNNKEL come from the germline V gene (reference sequence). CDR3 region: CASSQVPGSLTDGYTF. The CDR3, as DNA: TGTGCCAGCAGCCAAGTTCCAGGGTCACTCACGGATGGCTACACCTTC.

Worth noting for this clone: A junction boundary mismatches the germline segment, possibly from a read error. The V and J genes are TRBV5-4 and TRBJ2-2; D is uncertain. The CDR3 totals 15 residues. Germline V gene sequence: CDR1 SGHNT, CDR2 YYREEE (reference sequence). The chain's CDR3 is CASSLGSLNTGELFF. Written as DNA, the CDR3 is TGTGCCAGCAGTTTGGGCAGTTTGAACACCGGGGAGCTGTTTTTT.

Here the CDR3 reads CASSTLGGSGYEQYF. The CDR3 DNA sequence: TGTGCCAGCAGCACCCTAGGGGGTTCGGGCTACGAGCAGTACTTC. The chain recombines TRBV5-5 with TRBJ2-7; the D gene is possibly TRBD1 (6 bases). Germline V gene lookup returns CDR1 SGHKS and CDR2 YYEKEE (reference sequence). The CDR3 contains 15 residues. Trimming cost V 4 bases and J 3 bases, with 17 bases left between them.

The chain combines TRBV7-2 with TRBJ2-1, with 9 bases matching TRBD2. Germline assignment: CDR1 SGHTA and CDR2 FQGNSA. Trimming at V came to 6 bases and at J to 7 bases, leaving 10 bases not matched to a gene. The CDR3 consists of 15 residues. The CDR3 reads CASRYLLAGINEQFF. Here the CDR3 DNA reads TGTGCCAGCAGATACCTACTAGCGGGCATTAATGAGCAGTTCTTC.

V is TRBV7-2 and J is TRBJ1-3; possible D gene TRBD1, 5 bases. CDR1 and CDR2 (germline): SGHTA, FQGNSA. CDR3 length equals 19 residues. Trimming stripped 1 base from V and 0 bases from J, with 19 bases between. CDR3: CASSLVGVVVGDSGNTIYF. CDR3 coding DNA: TGTGCCAGCAGCTTAGTAGGGGTCGTCGTAGGGGACTCTGGAAACACCATATATTTT.

The CDR3 is CAAGGGGYYEQYF. The CDR3 DNA sequence: TGTGCCGCAGGAGGCGGGGGGTACTACGAGCAGTACTTC. The V and J genes are TRBV2 and TRBJ2-7; 8 positions match TRBD2. Trimming cost V 11 bases and J 3 bases; bases outside gene matches: 9. Germline V gives CDR1 SNHLY, CDR2 FYNNEI. The CDR3 totals 13 residues.

The V call is TRBV7-9, the J call TRBJ1-2; 10 bases are shared with TRBD1. Looked up from germline, CDR1 is SEHNR and CDR2 is FQNEAQ (reference sequence). The trim removed 5 bases at V and 14 bases at J, leaving 8 bases unmatched. This CDR3 spans 12 amino acids. CDR3 coding DNA: TGTGCCAGCAGCCAGGCAGACAGGGGGCATACCTTC. It codes for CASSQADRGHTF.

J is TRBJ1-6 and V is TRBV7-2; TRBD1 aligns across 7 bases. Trimming at V came to 5 bases and at J to 9 bases, leaving 7 bases not matched to a gene. Germline V CDR1 and CDR2: SGHTA, FQGNSA. The CDR3 has 14 amino acids. The CDR3 region is CASSLQGRSSPLHF. CDR3 nucleotide sequence: TGTGCCAGCAGCCTACAGGGGAGGAGTTCACCCCTCCACTTT.

The chain links TRBV7-2 to TRBJ1-5; D possibly corresponds to TRBD1 (5 bases). In germline, CDR1 is SGHTA, CDR2 FQGNSA. Trimming removed 8 bases from V and 3 bases from J, with 11 bases in between. The CDR3 is made up of 13 amino acids. The CDR3: CASGGVINQPQHF. The DNA for the CDR3 is TGTGCCAGCGGAGGGGTTATCAATCAGCCCCAGCATTTT.

Turning to this clone: The same CDR3 also results from other DNA sequences found in this sample. The chain couples TRBV27 to TRBJ1-1; D possibly corresponds to TRBD1 (5 bases). Trimming took 3 bases from V and 1 from J, leaving 6 bases between them. The V gene's germline CDR1 is MNHEY and CDR2 SMNVEV (reference sequence). This CDR3 contains 13 residues. CDR3 region: CASSFGANTEAFF. The CDR3 DNA sequence: TGTGCCAGCAGTTTTGGGGCGAACACTGAAGCTTTCTTT.

The rearrangement joins TRBV7-3 to TRBJ2-2; tentative D call: TRBD1 (6 bases). CDR3 length: 14 residues. V lost 5 bases to trimming and J lost 3 bases, with 10 bases between them. Germline V gene lookup returns CDR1 SGHTA and CDR2 FQGTGA. The CDR3 DNA follows: TGTGCCAGCAGCGTGGACAGCCACACCGGGGAGCTGTTTTTT. This translates into CASSVDSHTGELFF.

The V gene is TRBV7-9, the J gene TRBJ2-7, with D maybe TRBD1 (5 bases). Trimming pared 6 bases from V and 0 bases from J, leaving 15 bases between. Germline V gene data show CDR1 as SEHNR and CDR2 as FQNEAQ (reference sequence). This CDR3 has 15 residues. Here the CDR3 DNA reads TGTGCCAGCAGGACAGCGACCTTTAGCTCCTACGAGCAGTACTTC. Residues: CASRTATFSSYEQYF.

The rearrangement joins TRBV15 to TRBJ1-1, with D possibly TRBD1 on 6 matching bases. CDR1 and CDR2 from the germline V gene are LNHNV and YYDKDF (reference sequence). The V end was cut by 2 bases, the J end by 7 bases, with 14 bases between. The CDR3 consists of 14 residues. Here the CDR3 reads CATSRNGQIHEAFF. The DNA of the CDR3 is TGTGCCACCAGCAGAAACGGACAGATACATGAAGCTTTCTTT.

In regard to this clone: Other nucleotide sequences in the sample specify the same CDR3. The chain carries TRBV27 and TRBJ1-2; D unclear. Germline V gene data show CDR1 as MNHEY and CDR2 as SMNVEV (reference sequence). The CDR3 length is 13 residues. V was cut by 3 bases and J by 2 bases, with 7 bases left in between. CDR3 residues: CASSFGPNYGYTF. CDR3 DNA sequence: TGTGCCAGCAGTTTTGGCCCCAACTATGGCTACACCTTC.

Only one count was recorded for this clone. The chain links TRBV7-8 to TRBJ2-1, with 9 bases that match TRBD2. The germline V gene has CDR1 SGHVS and CDR2 FQNEAQ. Losses at the gene ends were 4 bases for V and 9 bases for J; bases not matched to a gene: 10. CDR3 length equals 15 residues. The chain's CDR3 is CASSSAGGHSSEQFF. CDR3 coding DNA: TGTGCCAGCAGCTCTGCGGGGGGGCATTCGTCTGAGCAGTTCTTC.

The chain carries TRBV7-2 and TRBJ1-5; D is undetermined. Germline V gene data show CDR1 as SGHTA and CDR2 as FQGNSA. The V end was cut by 1 base, the J end by 10 bases, with 11 bases between. This CDR3 spans 13 amino acids. For the CDR3, the DNA is TGTGCCAGCAGCTTAGGGGTAGGAGGCCCCCAGCATTTT. Its protein is CASSLGVGGPQHF.

The genes are TRBV7-2 and TRBJ1-4; D is unresolved. The germline V and J ends were trimmed by 1 base and 6 bases, with 9 bases remaining between them. The germline CDR1 and CDR2 sequences are SGHTA and FQGNSA. The length of the CDR3 is 14 residues. CDR3 protein: CASSLGRGYEKLFF. The CDR3 region has the DNA TGTGCCAGCAGCTTAGGCAGAGGTTATGAAAAACTGTTTTTT.

The gene calls are TRBV15 and TRBJ1-5; D perhaps matches TRBD1 (6 bases). The CDR3 is made up of 14 amino acids. Germline V gives CDR1 LNHNV, CDR2 YYDKDF (reference sequence). Trimming left V 5 bases short and J 6 bases short, with 14 bases between. Written as DNA, the CDR3 is TGTGCCACCAGCGGCGGACAGAATACTCAGCCCCAGCATTTT. Its protein is CATSGGQNTQPQHF.

On this clone itself: A junction end diverges from the germline sequence, so it may reflect a read error. CDR3 coding DNA: TGTGCCAGCAGGACGGAACAGGGGGTGCTGTTT. It specifies CASRTEQGVLF. V gene TRBV2 combines with J gene TRBJ1-4; 8 bases are a match to TRBD1. The CDR3 spans 11 residues. Looked up from germline, CDR1 is SNHLY and CDR2 is FYNNEI.

The chain is built from TRBV19 and TRBJ1-5; tentative D call: TRBD1 (5 bases). Looked up from germline, CDR1 is LNHDA and CDR2 is SQIVND (reference sequence). There are 16 residues in the CDR3. The V and J ends lost 5 bases and 3 bases respectively, with 17 bases between them. The CDR3 loop reads CASSSLGQGPNQPQHF. DNA of the CDR3: TGTGCCAGTAGTTCTCTGGGGCAGGGCCCCAATCAGCCCCAGCATTTT.

This rearrangement joins TRBV7-6 to TRBJ2-1; no clear D. The CDR3 contains 13 residues. The germline V and J ends were trimmed by 2 bases and 4 bases, with 6 bases remaining between them. Germline assignment: CDR1 SGHVS and CDR2 FNYEAQ. CDR3 coding DNA: TGTGCCAGCAGCTTATCACTATACAATGAGCAGTTCTTC. This translates into CASSLSLYNEQFF.

The chain is built from TRBV13 and TRBJ2-6, with D unresolved. V gave up 5 bases and J gave up 0 bases, with 14 bases separating them. CDR3 length: 17 residues. Germline-derived CDR1 and CDR2 are PRHDT and FYEKMQ (reference sequence). CDR3: CASSSIRHLSGANVLTF. The CDR3, as DNA: TGTGCCAGCAGCAGTATTAGACACCTCTCTGGGGCCAACGTCCTGACTTTC. Filled out from reference TRBV13 and TRBJ2-6, the complete variable domain reads AAGVIQSPRHLIKEKRETATLKCYPIPRHDTVYWYQQGPGQDPQFLISFYEKMQSDKGSIPDRFSAQQFSDYHSELNMSSLELGDSALYFCASSSIRHLSGANVLTFGAGSRLTVL.

In this sample, this clone turned up a few times. The chain employs TRBV28 and TRBJ1-2; 9 bases align to TRBD1. This CDR3 is 16 amino acids long. Unmatched junction bases numbered 6, after V lost 4 bases and J lost 0 bases. Germline V gene lookup returns CDR1 MDHEN and CDR2 SYDVKM. In DNA form, the CDR3 reads TGTGCCAGCAGTTCCGGGACAGGGAGGGCTAACTATGGCTACACCTTC. Translated, it gives CASSSGTGRANYGYTF.

This clone was counted only a few times. This chain joins TRBV2 and TRBJ1-2; 7 bases map to TRBD1. Trimming cost V 4 bases and J 7 bases; bases outside gene matches: 15. Per the germline V gene, CDR1 is SNHLY and CDR2 is FYNNEI. The CDR3 totals 16 residues. CDR3 sequence (DNA): TGTGCCAGCAGTGCCTTATTTGGGACAGCCCAAAGTGGCTACACCTTC. Protein sequence: CASSALFGTAQSGYTF.

The chain employs TRBV7-8 and TRBJ1-5; unclear D gene. The CDR3 has 15 amino acids. Germline assignment: CDR1 SGHVS and CDR2 FQNEAQ. V was cut by 5 bases and J by 5 bases, with 16 bases left in between. The chain's CDR3 is CASSLGILGDQPQHF. The CDR3 DNA is TGTGCCAGCAGCCTCGGGATCTTGGGCGATCAGCCCCAGCATTTT.

V gene TRBV6-6 combines with J gene TRBJ1-3, with a possible D match to TRBD1 (5 bases). In germline, CDR1 is MNHNY, CDR2 SVGAGI (reference sequence). Between the trimmed V and J ends, which lost 0 bases and 4 bases, there was a span of 13 bases. This CDR3 contains 16 residues. In DNA form, the CDR3 reads TGTGCCAGCAGTTACTCCCCCCAGGGAGGGGGAAACACCATATATTTT. Protein: CASSYSPQGGGNTIYF.

The genes are TRBV19 and TRBJ1-1; D might be TRBD1 (6 bases). Trimming pared 8 bases from V and 0 bases from J, leaving 22 bases between. The CDR3 is 17 amino acids. Germline loops: CDR1 LNHDA, CDR2 SQIVND (reference sequence). The CDR3: CASSRTATKIMNTEAFF. CDR3 nucleotide sequence: TGTGCCAGTTCTAGGACAGCAACCAAAATCATGAACACTGAAGCTTTCTTT.